The sequence of this T cell receptor beta chain was determined in a study of blood T cell repertoires in COVID-19. CDR1 and CDR2 from the germline V gene are SGHDT and YYEEEE. This CDR3 contains 13 residues. Trimming cost V 5 bases and J 0 bases, with 9 bases left between them. Original handling: Quantification of nucleated cells was approximated via reference gene primer amplification. Clones were sequenced by immunoSEQ multiplex PCR, and TCRdb holds only the in-frame ones, with some missing. V, J and clone size were drawn from that table, and D and trimming were deduced from the DNA. The table shows around 30,000 clones, with roughly four fifths occurring only once.

The rearrangement uses TRBV5-6 and TRBJ2-7, with D tentatively TRBD1 (5 bases). This TCR was recovered from a human donor in a cohort sampled during active COVID-19. Sequencing was carried out using peripheral blood. CDR3 amino acids: CASSRQRSYEQYF. For the CDR3, the DNA is TGTGCCAGCAGTCGACAGCGCTCCTACGAGCAGTACTTC.